A selection of T cell receptor beta chains follows, all from one sample in a study of T cells after yellow fever vaccination. From the 5' RACE reads, TCRdb called clonotypes with MiXCR, one entry per CDR3 protein. This sample carries over 250,000 distinct CDR3 sequences, over 4% of them seen once, and the ten largest clones take approximately 23%. The sample in question was PBMCs, obtained 5 days after the yellow fever booster vaccination. These receptors were taken from a man between 18 and 35 years old who received the YFV17D yellow fever vaccine. Both conserved end residues are part of each CDR3. Fields, in order: V gene, clone size, D gene, J gene, CDR3 length, CDR3 DNA, CDR3 protein. The D gene is left open where the match is weak. A clone size is listed for some rows: how often the clone was seen (once, few, many), or a class if it is expanded.

v_gene: TRBV5-1
abundance: many
d_gene: NA
j_gene: TRBJ2-1
len: 15
CDR3nt: TGCGCCAGCAGGGAGGTGGGACTCCGAACCAATGAGCAGTTCTTC
CDR3aa: CASREVGLRTNEQFF

v_gene: TRBV3-1
abundance: many
d_gene: NA
j_gene: TRBJ2-1
len: 14
CDR3nt: TGTGCCAGCAGCCATTGGGGCTCGATAAATGAGCAGTTCTTC
CDR3aa: CASSHWGSINEQFF

v_gene: TRBV10-3
abundance: many
d_gene: NA
j_gene: TRBJ2-1
len: 14
CDR3nt: TGTGCCATCAGCGCCGGGACTGGATACAATGAGCAGTTCTTC
CDR3aa: CAISAGTGYNEQFF

v_gene: TRBV5-6
abundance: few
d_gene: NA
j_gene: TRBJ2-7
len: 11
CDR3nt: TGTGCCAGCAGCTTGCTTCACGAGCAGTACTTC
CDR3aa: CASSLLHEQYF

v_gene: TRBV20-1
abundance: few
d_gene: NA
j_gene: TRBJ2-7
len: 14
CDR3nt: TGCAGTGCTAGACTTGCCGGAAGCTCCTACGAGCAGTACTTC
CDR3aa: CSARLAGSSYEQYF

v_gene: TRBV2
abundance: few
d_gene: TRBD2
j_gene: TRBJ2-5
len: 15
CDR3nt: TGTGCCAGCAGCCGAAGACTAGCGACCCAAGAGACCCAGTACTTC
CDR3aa: CASSRRLATQETQYF

v_gene: TRBV5-1
abundance: few
d_gene: NA
j_gene: TRBJ2-5
len: 14
CDR3nt: TGCGCCAGCTCGTCCCTGGGGACACAAGAGACCCAGTACTTC
CDR3aa: CASSSLGTQETQYF

v_gene: TRBV7-2
abundance: NA
d_gene: TRBD1
j_gene: TRBJ1-6
len: 17
CDR3nt: TGTGCCAGCAGCTTAAGGGGACAGGGGTTAAATAATTCACCCCTCCACTTT
CDR3aa: CASSLRGQGLNNSPLHF

v_gene: TRBV29-1
abundance: many
d_gene: TRBD1
j_gene: TRBJ2-2
len: 15
CDR3nt: TGCAGCGTTGTTGGGGACAGGGGGTTCAGCGGGGAGCTGTTTTTT
CDR3aa: CSVVGDRGFSGELFF

v_gene: TRBV6-6
abundance: NA
d_gene: NA
j_gene: TRBJ1-1
len: 14
CDR3nt: TGTGCCAGCAGTTACTCGATGGCTGGCACTGAAGCTTTCTTT
CDR3aa: CASSYSMAGTEAFF

v_gene: TRBV23-1
abundance: few
d_gene: NA
j_gene: TRBJ2-3
len: 13
CDR3nt: TGCGCCAGCACGGGCCGAAAGGCAGATACGCAGTATTTT
CDR3aa: CASTGRKADTQYF

v_gene: TRBV7-8
abundance: NA
d_gene: TRBD2
j_gene: TRBJ2-7
len: 21
CDR3nt: TGTGCCAGCAGCTTATCTAGGCCTAGGGTAGCGGGGCTTCTGAGCTCCTACGAGCAGTACTTC
CDR3aa: CASSLSRPRVAGLLSSYEQYF

v_gene: TRBV5-1
abundance: NA
d_gene: NA
j_gene: TRBJ1-2
len: 16
CDR3nt: TGCGCCAGCAGCTTGGAGCCAGGGGATTTTTACTATGGCTACACCTTC
CDR3aa: CASSLEPGDFYYGYTF

v_gene: TRBV5-1
abundance: many
d_gene: TRBD2
j_gene: TRBJ2-5
len: 18
CDR3nt: TGCGCCAGCAGCGAAGAACTACCGGGACTAGCGGGGCAAGAGACCCAGTACTTC
CDR3aa: CASSEELPGLAGQETQYF

v_gene: TRBV27
abundance: many
d_gene: TRBD1
j_gene: TRBJ1-1
len: 13
CDR3nt: TGTGCCAGCCGGGGGACAGGGAAGACTGAAGCTTTCTTT
CDR3aa: CASRGTGKTEAFF

v_gene: TRBV6-5
abundance: few
d_gene: NA
j_gene: TRBJ2-5
len: 11
CDR3nt: TGTGCCAGCAGATATGACTCGGCCCAGTACTTC
CDR3aa: CASRYDSAQYF

v_gene: TRBV7-6
abundance: few
d_gene: NA
j_gene: TRBJ1-1
len: 15
CDR3nt: TGTGCCAGCAGCCCTAGCTCTGGGGGAGGCACTGAAGCTTTCTTT
CDR3aa: CASSPSSGGGTEAFF

v_gene: TRBV20-1
abundance: NA
d_gene: TRBD1
j_gene: TRBJ2-7
len: 14
CDR3nt: TGCAGTGCTAGCCTCGGACAGGGGGCAAACGAGCAGTACTTC
CDR3aa: CSASLGQGANEQYF

v_gene: TRBV20-1
abundance: NA
d_gene: NA
j_gene: TRBJ1-2
len: 13
CDR3nt: TGCAGTGCTCGATCCGGGGTAGGCTATGGCTTCACCTTC
CDR3aa: CSARSGVGYGFTF

v_gene: TRBV6-2/TRBV6-3
abundance: few
d_gene: TRBD2
j_gene: TRBJ2-1
len: 15
CDR3nt: TGTGCCAGCAGCAGAAGCGGGGGGGCTGGCAATGAGCAGTTCTTC
CDR3aa: CASSRSGGAGNEQFF

v_gene: TRBV4-3
abundance: NA
d_gene: TRBD2
j_gene: TRBJ2-1
len: 15
CDR3nt: TGCGCCAGCAGCCAGCTCCTCGGGACTAACAATGAGCAGTTCTTC
CDR3aa: CASSQLLGTNNEQFF

v_gene: TRBV14
abundance: NA
d_gene: NA
j_gene: TRBJ2-5
len: 12
CDR3nt: TGTGCCAGCAGCCAAAGGCGGGAGACCCAGTACTTC
CDR3aa: CASSQRRETQYF

v_gene: TRBV5-1
abundance: few
d_gene: NA
j_gene: TRBJ2-6
len: 19
CDR3nt: TGCGCCAGCAGCTTCAGGGAATTCCCCCAATGGTCTGGGGCCAACGTCCTGACTTTC
CDR3aa: CASSFREFPQWSGANVLTF

v_gene: TRBV6-5
abundance: few
d_gene: NA
j_gene: TRBJ1-4
len: 14
CDR3nt: TGTGCCAGCAGGAAAGGGGATTTGGGTGAAAAACTGTTTTTT
CDR3aa: CASRKGDLGEKLFF

v_gene: TRBV2
abundance: few
d_gene: NA
j_gene: TRBJ1-1
len: 14
CDR3nt: TGTGCCAGCAGGCAACCGGGACAGAACACTGAAGCTTTCTTT
CDR3aa: CASRQPGQNTEAFF

v_gene: TRBV18
abundance: NA
d_gene: NA
j_gene: TRBJ1-5
len: 15
CDR3nt: TGTGCCAGCTCGCCCGGGGTCTCTAGCAATCAGCCCCAGCATTTT
CDR3aa: CASSPGVSSNQPQHF

v_gene: TRBV2
abundance: many
d_gene: TRBD2
j_gene: TRBJ2-5
len: 15
CDR3nt: TGTGCCAGCAGCCTGGGACTAGCGAGAGGGGAGACCCAGTACTTC
CDR3aa: CASSLGLARGETQYF

v_gene: TRBV7-9
abundance: many
d_gene: TRBD1
j_gene: TRBJ1-2
len: 14
CDR3nt: TGTGCCAGCAGCTACGAGGACAGGACTTATGGCTACACCTTC
CDR3aa: CASSYEDRTYGYTF

v_gene: TRBV4-1
abundance: few
d_gene: TRBD2
j_gene: TRBJ2-7
len: 14
CDR3nt: TGCGCCAGCAGCCGTGGGCTAGCGGGTTACGAGCAGTACTTC
CDR3aa: CASSRGLAGYEQYF

v_gene: TRBV6-5
abundance: NA
d_gene: NA
j_gene: TRBJ1-2
len: 14
CDR3nt: TGTGCCAGCAGTTACAACAGGGCTCTTGCTGGCTACACCTTC
CDR3aa: CASSYNRALAGYTF

v_gene: TRBV11-2
abundance: many
d_gene: TRBD1
j_gene: TRBJ1-1
len: 15
CDR3nt: TGTGCCAGCAGCCCTCGGACAGGCGGGAACACTGAAGCTTTCTTT
CDR3aa: CASSPRTGGNTEAFF

v_gene: TRBV7-2
abundance: many
d_gene: NA
j_gene: TRBJ1-1
len: 13
CDR3nt: TGTGCCAGCAGCTTATTCGAGAACACTGAAGCTTTCTTT
CDR3aa: CASSLFENTEAFF

v_gene: TRBV4-1
abundance: many
d_gene: NA
j_gene: TRBJ1-1
len: 13
CDR3nt: TGCGCCAGCAGGGCGGTAGGGAGCACTGAAGCTTTCTTT
CDR3aa: CASRAVGSTEAFF

v_gene: TRBV5-1
abundance: many
d_gene: NA
j_gene: TRBJ1-2
len: 13
CDR3nt: TGCGCCAGCAGTCAACAGGAAATGAATGGCTACACCTTC
CDR3aa: CASSQQEMNGYTF

v_gene: TRBV7-2
abundance: few
d_gene: NA
j_gene: TRBJ2-1
len: 15
CDR3nt: TGTGCCAGCAGCTTAACAGGGCGATTTTACAATGAGCAGTTCTTC
CDR3aa: CASSLTGRFYNEQFF

v_gene: TRBV7-9
abundance: NA
d_gene: NA
j_gene: TRBJ2-5
len: 15
CDR3nt: TGTGCCAGCAGCTTAGCGTCTGGACTCCAAGAGACCCAGTACTTC
CDR3aa: CASSLASGLQETQYF

v_gene: TRBV7-2
abundance: many
d_gene: NA
j_gene: TRBJ1-2
len: 14
CDR3nt: TGTGCCAGCAGCTTAGACGGGCCAAGCTATGGCTACACCTTC
CDR3aa: CASSLDGPSYGYTF

v_gene: TRBV9
abundance: few
d_gene: NA
j_gene: TRBJ2-3
len: 13
CDR3nt: TGTGCCAGCAGCGTAGGTGGGTTAGATACGCAGTATTTT
CDR3aa: CASSVGGLDTQYF

v_gene: TRBV7-8
abundance: few
d_gene: NA
j_gene: TRBJ1-5
len: 12
CDR3nt: TGTGCCAGCAGCCCCAAAAATCAGCCCCAGCATTTT
CDR3aa: CASSPKNQPQHF

v_gene: TRBV18
abundance: few
d_gene: TRBD2
j_gene: TRBJ2-2
len: 16
CDR3nt: TGTGCCAGCTCACCGCTTAGCGGGGACTACACCGGGGAGCTGTTTTTT
CDR3aa: CASSPLSGDYTGELFF

v_gene: TRBV5-1
abundance: many
d_gene: NA
j_gene: TRBJ1-1
len: 16
CDR3nt: TGCGCCAGCAGCTTGCGGATTTTGACAGAGAACACTGAAGCTTTCTTT
CDR3aa: CASSLRILTENTEAFF

v_gene: TRBV9
abundance: NA
d_gene: NA
j_gene: TRBJ1-4
len: 16
CDR3nt: TGTGCCAGCAGCGTAGGAAGCGGCCATAGAAATGAAAAACTGTTTTTT
CDR3aa: CASSVGSGHRNEKLFF

v_gene: TRBV20-1
abundance: many
d_gene: NA
j_gene: TRBJ1-2
len: 9
CDR3nt: TGCAGTGCTAGAGATGGCTACACCTTC
CDR3aa: CSARDGYTF

v_gene: TRBV5-1
abundance: NA
d_gene: NA
j_gene: TRBJ1-2
len: 14
CDR3nt: TGCGCCAGCAGCTTGGAGGCAGGGTCGTATGGCTACACCTTC
CDR3aa: CASSLEAGSYGYTF

v_gene: TRBV11-1
abundance: few
d_gene: NA
j_gene: TRBJ2-1
len: 16
CDR3nt: TGTGCCAGCAGATTGGGGCTCCGAGGCATTTACAATGAGCAGTTCTTC
CDR3aa: CASRLGLRGIYNEQFF

v_gene: TRBV6-5
abundance: NA
d_gene: NA
j_gene: TRBJ2-3
len: 17
CDR3nt: TGTGCCAGCAGTTCTCTACGTAGATTTCCTAGCACAGATACGCAGTATTTT
CDR3aa: CASSSLRRFPSTDTQYF

v_gene: TRBV24-1
abundance: few
d_gene: NA
j_gene: TRBJ2-7
len: 12
CDR3nt: TGTGCCACCAGTGATCTCTGGGGCGAGCAGTACTTC
CDR3aa: CATSDLWGEQYF

v_gene: TRBV2
abundance: few
d_gene: NA
j_gene: TRBJ2-2
len: 16
CDR3nt: TGTGCCAGCAGTTTTCTTCGGACGGCGCCGGTCGGGGAGCTGTTTTTT
CDR3aa: CASSFLRTAPVGELFF

v_gene: TRBV5-1
abundance: NA
d_gene: TRBD2
j_gene: TRBJ2-3
len: 16
CDR3nt: TGCGCCAGCAGCTTGGGACTAGCGGGGGACACAGATACGCAGTATTTT
CDR3aa: CASSLGLAGDTDTQYF

v_gene: TRBV12-5
abundance: few
d_gene: NA
j_gene: TRBJ1-1
len: 18
CDR3nt: TGTGCTAGTGACCCCCCGTGGGGGGCCCCCGTCATGAACACTGAAGCTTTCTTT
CDR3aa: CASDPPWGAPVMNTEAFF